Below, one T cell receptor (beta chain) is given with its context. No antigen is known for it. These data are taken from a study of cytomegalovirus exposure and HLA in healthy donors. PCR used 60 Vbeta primers and 13 Jbeta primers. Sequenced by immunoSEQ multiplex PCR; TCRdb stores in-frame clones only, minus some. The top ten hold over 3% of the sample, which has about 120,000 clones, about four fifths seen once. The study's findings and limits: TRBV6-2, TRBV6-3 and some other V segments were unresolvable in 87-base-pair reads.

The germline V gene has CDR1 LGHNT and CDR2 FRNRAP. The CDR3 totals 18 residues. After removal of 5 bases from V and 3 bases from J, the junction contained 13 bases not matched to a gene. Sequencing was performed on PBMCs. This receptor was taken from a woman aged 40 to 49 in good health and CMV-seropositive. This rearrangement joins TRBV12-5 to TRBJ2-6; 7 nucleotides match TRBD1. The DNA for the CDR3 is TGTGCTAGTGGTAACGATAGGGACAGTAACTTTGGGGCCAACGTCCTGACTTTC. Amino acids: CASGNDRDSNFGANVLTF.